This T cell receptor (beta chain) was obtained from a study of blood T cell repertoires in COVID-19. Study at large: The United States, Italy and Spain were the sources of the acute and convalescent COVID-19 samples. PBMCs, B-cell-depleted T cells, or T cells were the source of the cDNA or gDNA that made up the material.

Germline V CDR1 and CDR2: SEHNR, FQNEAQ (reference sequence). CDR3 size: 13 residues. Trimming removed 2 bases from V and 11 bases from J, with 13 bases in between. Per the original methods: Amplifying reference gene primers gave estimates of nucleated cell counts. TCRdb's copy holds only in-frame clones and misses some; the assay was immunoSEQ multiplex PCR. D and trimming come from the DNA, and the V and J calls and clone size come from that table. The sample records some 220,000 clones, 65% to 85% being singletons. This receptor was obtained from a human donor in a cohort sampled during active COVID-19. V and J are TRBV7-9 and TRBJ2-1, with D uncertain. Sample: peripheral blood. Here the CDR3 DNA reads TGTGCCAGCAGCTTATTGACTGGCGATAAGCAGTTCTTC. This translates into CASSLLTGDKQFF.